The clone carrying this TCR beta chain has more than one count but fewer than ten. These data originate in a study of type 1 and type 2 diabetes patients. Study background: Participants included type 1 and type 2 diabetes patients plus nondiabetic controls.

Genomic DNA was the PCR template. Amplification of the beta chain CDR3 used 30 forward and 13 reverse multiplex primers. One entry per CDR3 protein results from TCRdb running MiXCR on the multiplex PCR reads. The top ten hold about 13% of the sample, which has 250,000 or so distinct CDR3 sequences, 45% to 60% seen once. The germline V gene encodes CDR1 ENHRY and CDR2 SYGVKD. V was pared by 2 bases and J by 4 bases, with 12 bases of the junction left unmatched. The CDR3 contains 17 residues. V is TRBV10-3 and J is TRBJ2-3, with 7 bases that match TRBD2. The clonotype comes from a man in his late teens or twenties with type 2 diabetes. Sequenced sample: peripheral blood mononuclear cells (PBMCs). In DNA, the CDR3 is TGTGCCATCAGTGAGAAGATCGGGGGAGGGAGCGCAGATACGCAGTATTTT. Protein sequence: CAISEKIGGGSADTQYF.